These 9 T cell receptor beta chains were sequenced from one sample in a study of blood T cell repertoires in COVID-19. The data were produced by immunoSEQ multiplex PCR, yet TCRdb's version contains in-frame clones alone and is incomplete. The sample yields under 300,000 clones, around 90% seen once. The sequenced material came from PBMCs or T cells enriched from blood (not recorded which). These TCRs come from a young woman with acute COVID-19.

This clone was recorded a few times. The chain links TRBV3-1 (or the pseudogene TRBV3-2) to TRBJ1-4; 9 nucleotides line up with TRBD1. V lost 5 bases and J lost 2; bases outside the gene matches: 3. The CDR3 consists of 15 residues. Germline V gene sequence: CDR1 LGHDT, CDR2 YNNKEL (reference sequence). CDR3 residues: CASSKGTGTNEKLFF. For the CDR3, the DNA is TGTGCCAGCAGCAAAGGGACAGGGACTAATGAAAAACTGTTTTTT.

This sequence joins TRBV27 and TRBJ2-7, with 7 bases lining up with TRBD1. The CDR3 spans 15 residues. The J segment lost 3 bases and the V segment lost 4 bases, leaving 9 bases of the junction unmatched. Germline assignment: CDR1 MNHEY and CDR2 SMNVEV (reference sequence). CDR3 residues: CASSYRRDSSYEQYF. CDR3 nucleotide sequence: TGTGCCAGCAGTTATAGACGGGACAGCAGCTACGAGCAGTACTTC.

The chain has TRBV5-5 and TRBJ2-5; D might be TRBD2 (6 bases). Germline V gene data show CDR1 as SGHKS and CDR2 as YYEKEE (reference sequence). V was cut by 4 bases and J by 5 bases, with 15 bases left in between. This CDR3 has 14 amino acids. CDR3 residues: CASSRDLLRETQYF. CDR3 sequence (DNA): TGTGCCAGCAGCAGGGACTTGTTAAGGGAGACCCAGTACTTC.

The V and J genes are TRBV2 and TRBJ2-3; possibly TRBD2 for D (6 bases). The germline V gene encodes CDR1 SNHLY and CDR2 FYNNEI. The V end was cut by 9 bases, the J end by 1 base, with 17 bases between. The CDR3 contains 15 residues. The CDR3 DNA sequence: TGTGCCAGGACCCGCGAGGGAGGTCGCACAGATACGCAGTATTTT. Protein: CARTREGGRTDTQYF. Full variable domain (outside the CDR3, taken from reference TRBV2 and TRBJ2-3): EPEVTQTPSHQVTQMGQEVILRCVPISNHLYFYWYRQILGQKVEFLVSFYNNEISEKSEIFDDQFSVERPDGSNFTLKIRSTKLEDSAMYFCARTREGGRTDTQYFGPGTRLTVL.

This chain joins TRBV28 and TRBJ2-1; D is possibly TRBD2 (6 bases). The ends were cut back, 1 base at V and 10 bases at J, with 8 bases in the middle. From germline, CDR1 is MDHEN and CDR2 SYDVKM. The CDR3 has 12 residues. CDR3 loop: CASSLYSGEQFF. The CDR3 coding sequence is TGTGCCAGCAGTTTATACAGCGGGGAGCAGTTCTTC.

V is TRBV6-6 and J is TRBJ2-5, with TRBD2 matching 10 bases. J lost 6 bases, V lost 2 bases, and 6 bases had no gene match. CDR1 MNHNY and CDR2 SVGAGI come from the germline V gene (reference sequence). This CDR3 comprises 15 residues. CDR3 sequence reads: CASSYDSGGAKTQYF. The CDR3 DNA follows: TGTGCCAGCAGTTACGACAGCGGGGGGGCTAAGACCCAGTACTTC.

The rearrangement joins TRBV7-8 to TRBJ2-2; TRBD2 aligns across 13 bases. Germline-derived CDR1 and CDR2 are SGHVS and FQNEAQ. J was trimmed by 2 bases and V by 4 bases; bases with no gene match: 7. This CDR3 region has 18 residues. CDR3 sequence (DNA): TGTGCCAGCAGCTCCCGGACTAGCGGGAGTGTTAACACCGGGGAGCTGTTTTTT. Translated: CASSSRTSGSVNTGELFF.

The chain combines TRBV19 with TRBJ2-5; 8 positions match TRBD2. CDR3 length equals 16 residues. Germline V gives CDR1 LNHDA, CDR2 SQIVND (reference sequence). The junction had 9 bases not matched to a gene; V was cut back by 1 base and J by 5 bases. The CDR3 DNA follows: TGTGCCAGTAGTATAGGCCGGGGGGGCCTTGGGGAGACCCAGTACTTC. Its translation is CASSIGRGGLGETQYF.

This clone was counted only a few times. The rearrangement joins TRBV4-1 to TRBJ2-2; 9 bases line up with TRBD1. This CDR3 spans 16 amino acids. The trim removed 4 bases at V and 3 bases at J, leaving 6 bases unmatched. Germline CDR1 reads MGHRA; CDR2 reads YSYEKL. This CDR3 reads CASSPSWTGDTGELFF. The CDR3 DNA follows: TGCGCCAGCAGCCCGTCGTGGACAGGGGACACCGGGGAGCTGTTTTTT.